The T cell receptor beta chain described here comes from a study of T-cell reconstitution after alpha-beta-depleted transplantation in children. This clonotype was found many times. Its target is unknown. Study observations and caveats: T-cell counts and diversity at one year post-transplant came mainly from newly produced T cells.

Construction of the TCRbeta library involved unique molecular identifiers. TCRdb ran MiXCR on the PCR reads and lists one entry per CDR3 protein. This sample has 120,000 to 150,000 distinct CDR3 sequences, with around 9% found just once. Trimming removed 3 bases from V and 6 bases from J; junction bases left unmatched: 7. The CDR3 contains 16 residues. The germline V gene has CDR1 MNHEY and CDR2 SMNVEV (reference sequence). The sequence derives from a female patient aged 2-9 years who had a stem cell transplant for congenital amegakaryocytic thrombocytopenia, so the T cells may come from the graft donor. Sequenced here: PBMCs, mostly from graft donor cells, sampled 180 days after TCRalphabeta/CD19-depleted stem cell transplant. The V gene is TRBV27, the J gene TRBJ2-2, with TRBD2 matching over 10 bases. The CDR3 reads CASSFEAGGQAGELFF. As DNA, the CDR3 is TGTGCCAGCAGTTTTGAAGCGGGGGGGCAGGCCGGGGAGCTGTTTTTT.